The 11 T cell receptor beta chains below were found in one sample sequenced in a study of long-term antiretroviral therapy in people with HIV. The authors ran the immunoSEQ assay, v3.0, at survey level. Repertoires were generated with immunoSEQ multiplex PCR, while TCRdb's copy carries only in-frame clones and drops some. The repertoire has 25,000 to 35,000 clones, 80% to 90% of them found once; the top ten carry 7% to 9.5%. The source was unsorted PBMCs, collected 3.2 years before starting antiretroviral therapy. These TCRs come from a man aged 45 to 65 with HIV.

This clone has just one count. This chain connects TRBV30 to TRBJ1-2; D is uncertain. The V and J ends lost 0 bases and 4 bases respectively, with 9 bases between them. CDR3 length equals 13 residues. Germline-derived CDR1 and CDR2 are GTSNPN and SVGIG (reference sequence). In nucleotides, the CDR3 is TGTGCCTGGAGTGTATCGGGCGGCTATGGCTACACCTTC. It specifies CAWSVSGGYGYTF.

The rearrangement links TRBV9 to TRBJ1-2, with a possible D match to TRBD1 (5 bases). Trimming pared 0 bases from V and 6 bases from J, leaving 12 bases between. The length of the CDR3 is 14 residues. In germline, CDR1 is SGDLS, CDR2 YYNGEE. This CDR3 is CASSVDGRDNGYTF. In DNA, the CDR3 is TGTGCCAGCAGCGTAGACGGCAGGGATAATGGCTACACCTTC.

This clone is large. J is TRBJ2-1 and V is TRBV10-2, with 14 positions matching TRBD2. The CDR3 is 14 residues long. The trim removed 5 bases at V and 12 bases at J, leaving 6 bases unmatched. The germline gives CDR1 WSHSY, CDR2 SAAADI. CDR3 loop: CASSKTSGGAGQFF. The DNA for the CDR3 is TGCGCCAGCAGTAAGACTAGCGGGGGGGCCGGGCAGTTCTTC.

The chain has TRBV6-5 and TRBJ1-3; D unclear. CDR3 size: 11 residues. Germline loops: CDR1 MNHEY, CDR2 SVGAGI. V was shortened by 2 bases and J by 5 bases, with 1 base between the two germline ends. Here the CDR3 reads CASSYRNTIYF. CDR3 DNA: TGTGCCAGCAGTTACCGAAACACCATATATTTT.

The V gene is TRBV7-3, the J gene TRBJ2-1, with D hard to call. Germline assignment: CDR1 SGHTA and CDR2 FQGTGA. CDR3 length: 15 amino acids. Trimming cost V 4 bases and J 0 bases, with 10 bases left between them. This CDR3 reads CASSSDGSSYNEQFF. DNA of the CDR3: TGTGCCAGCAGCTCGGACGGAAGCTCCTACAATGAGCAGTTCTTC.

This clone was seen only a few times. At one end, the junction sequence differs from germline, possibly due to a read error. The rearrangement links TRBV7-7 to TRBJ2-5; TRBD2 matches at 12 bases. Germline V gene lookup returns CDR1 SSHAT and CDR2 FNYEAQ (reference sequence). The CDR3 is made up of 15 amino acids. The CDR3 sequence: CASSPTSGGSETQYF. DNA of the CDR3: TGTGCTAGCAGCCCGACTAGCGGGGGCTCAGAGACCCAGTACTTC.

Written as DNA, the CDR3 is TGTGCCAGCAGCTTAGATAGGACTAGCGGGGTCTCCTACGAGCAGTACTTC. Translation: CASSLDRTSGVSYEQYF. This chain joins TRBV7-9 and TRBJ2-7, with 12 bases matching TRBD2. The germline CDR1 and CDR2 sequences are SEHNR and FQNEAQ (reference sequence). With 1 base clipped from V and 0 bases from J, the junction kept 4 bases outside the gene matches. This CDR3 region has 17 residues.

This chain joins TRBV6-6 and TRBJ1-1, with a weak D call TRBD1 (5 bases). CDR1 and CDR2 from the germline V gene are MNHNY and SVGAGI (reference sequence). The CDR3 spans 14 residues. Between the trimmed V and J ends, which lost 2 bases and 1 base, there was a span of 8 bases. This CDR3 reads CASSYQGPNTEAFF. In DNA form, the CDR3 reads TGTGCCAGCAGTTACCAGGGACCGAACACTGAAGCTTTCTTT.

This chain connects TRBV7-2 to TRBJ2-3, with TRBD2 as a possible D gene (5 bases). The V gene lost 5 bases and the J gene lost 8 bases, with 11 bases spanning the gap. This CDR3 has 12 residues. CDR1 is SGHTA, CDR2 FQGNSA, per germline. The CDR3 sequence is CASSPVRGTQYF. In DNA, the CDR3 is TGTGCCAGCAGCCCCGTTCGGGGTACGCAGTATTTT.

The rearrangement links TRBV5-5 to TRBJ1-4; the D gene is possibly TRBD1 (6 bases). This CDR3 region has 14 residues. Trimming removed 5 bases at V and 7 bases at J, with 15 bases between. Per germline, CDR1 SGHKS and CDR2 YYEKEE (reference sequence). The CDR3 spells CASSPPGVPEKLFF. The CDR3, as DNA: TGTGCCAGCAGTCCCCCAGGGGTACCTGAAAAACTGTTTTTT.

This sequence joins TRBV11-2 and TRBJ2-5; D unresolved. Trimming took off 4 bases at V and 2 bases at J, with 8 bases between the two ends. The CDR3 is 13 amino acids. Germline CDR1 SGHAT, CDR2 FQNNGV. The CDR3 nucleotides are TGTGCCAGCAGCTGGACGCAGCAAGAGACCCAGTACTTC. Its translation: CASSWTQQETQYF.